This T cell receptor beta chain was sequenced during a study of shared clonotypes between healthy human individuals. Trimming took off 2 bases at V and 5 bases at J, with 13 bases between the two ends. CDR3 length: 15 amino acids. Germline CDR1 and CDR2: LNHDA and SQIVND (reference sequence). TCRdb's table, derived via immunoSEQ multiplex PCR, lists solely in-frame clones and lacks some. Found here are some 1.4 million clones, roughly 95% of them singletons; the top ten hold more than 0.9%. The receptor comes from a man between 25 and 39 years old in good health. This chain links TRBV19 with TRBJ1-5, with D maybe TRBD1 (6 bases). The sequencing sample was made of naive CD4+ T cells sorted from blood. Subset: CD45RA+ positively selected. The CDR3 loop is CASSIRDTSHQPQHF. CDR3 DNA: TGTGCCAGTAGTATAAGGGACACCTCGCATCAGCCCCAGCATTTT.